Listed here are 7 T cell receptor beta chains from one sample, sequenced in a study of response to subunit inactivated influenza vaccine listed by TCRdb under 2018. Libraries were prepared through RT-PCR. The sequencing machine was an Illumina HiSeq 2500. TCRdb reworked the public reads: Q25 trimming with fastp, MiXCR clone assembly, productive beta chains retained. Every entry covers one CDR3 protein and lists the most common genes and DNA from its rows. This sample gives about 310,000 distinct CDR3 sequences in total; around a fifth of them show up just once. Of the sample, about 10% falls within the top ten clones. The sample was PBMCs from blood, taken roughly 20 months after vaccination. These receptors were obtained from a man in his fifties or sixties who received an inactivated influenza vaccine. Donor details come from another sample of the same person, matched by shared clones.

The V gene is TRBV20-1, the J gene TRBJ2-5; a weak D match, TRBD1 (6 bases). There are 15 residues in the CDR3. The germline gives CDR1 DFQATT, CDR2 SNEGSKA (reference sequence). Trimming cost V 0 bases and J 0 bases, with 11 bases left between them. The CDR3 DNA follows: TGCAGTGCTAGAGATCCGACAGGAAACCAAGAGACCCAGTACTTC. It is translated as CSARDPTGNQETQYF.

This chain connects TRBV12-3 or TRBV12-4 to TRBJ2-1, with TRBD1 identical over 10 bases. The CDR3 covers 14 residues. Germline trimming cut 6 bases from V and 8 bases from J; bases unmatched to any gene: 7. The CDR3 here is CASRIGTGADEQFF. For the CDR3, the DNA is TGTGCCAGCAGAATAGGGACAGGGGCGGATGAGCAGTTCTTC.

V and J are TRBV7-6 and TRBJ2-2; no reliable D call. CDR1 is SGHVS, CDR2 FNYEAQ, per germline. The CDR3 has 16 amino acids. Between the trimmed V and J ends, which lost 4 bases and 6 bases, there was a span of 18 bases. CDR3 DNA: TGTGCCAGCAGCTCCTTGGACGGAGTACCCTCCGGGGAGCTGTTTTTT. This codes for CASSSLDGVPSGELFF. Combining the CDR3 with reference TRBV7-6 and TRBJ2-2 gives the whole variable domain GAGVSQSPRYKVTKRGQDVALRCDPISGHVSLYWYRQALGQGPEFLTYFNYEAQQDKSGLPNDRFSAERPEGSISTLTIQRTEQRDSAMYRCASSSLDGVPSGELFFGEGSRLTVL.

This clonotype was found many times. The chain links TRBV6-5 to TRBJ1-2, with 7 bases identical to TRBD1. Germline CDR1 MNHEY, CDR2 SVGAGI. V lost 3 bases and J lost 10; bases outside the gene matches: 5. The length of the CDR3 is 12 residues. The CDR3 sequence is CASSYKTGHYTF. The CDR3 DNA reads TGTGCCAGCAGTTATAAGACAGGGCACTACACCTTC.

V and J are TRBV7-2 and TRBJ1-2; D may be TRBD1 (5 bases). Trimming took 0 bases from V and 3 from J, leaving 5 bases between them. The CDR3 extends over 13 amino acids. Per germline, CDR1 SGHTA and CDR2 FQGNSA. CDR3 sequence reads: CASSLAQDYGYTF. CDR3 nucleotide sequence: TGTGCCAGCAGCTTAGCACAGGACTATGGCTACACCTTC.

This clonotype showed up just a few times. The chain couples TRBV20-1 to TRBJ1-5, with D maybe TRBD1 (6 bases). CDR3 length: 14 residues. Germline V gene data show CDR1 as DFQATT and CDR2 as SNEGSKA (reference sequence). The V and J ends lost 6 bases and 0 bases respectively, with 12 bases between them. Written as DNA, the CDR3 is TGCAGTGCACCGGACAGATATAGCAATCAGCCCCAGCATTTT. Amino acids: CSAPDRYSNQPQHF.

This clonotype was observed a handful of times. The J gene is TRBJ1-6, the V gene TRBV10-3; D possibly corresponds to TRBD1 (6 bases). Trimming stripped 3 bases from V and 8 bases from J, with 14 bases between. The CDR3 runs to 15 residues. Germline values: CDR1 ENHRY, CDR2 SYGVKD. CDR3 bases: TGTGCCATCAGTGACGGGACATGGATGGATTCACCCCTCCACTTT. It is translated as CAISDGTWMDSPLHF.